The clone carrying this TCR beta chain was counted at least ten times. What it binds is not known. The CDR3 is made up of 20 amino acids. Germline lookup yields CDR1 MNHEY and CDR2 SMNVEV (reference sequence). J lost 3 bases, V lost 2 bases, and 15 bases had no gene match. These data originate in a study of glioma-infiltrating T cells. The iRepertoire nested amplicon-rescue multiplex PCR amplified TCR alpha and beta CDR3s from RNA. One-step reverse transcription and amplification started from approximately 100-400 ng of tissue mRNA or PBMC total RNA. TCRdb reprocessed the multiplex PCR reads via MiXCR and lists one record per CDR3 protein. The sample carries some 93,000 distinct CDR3 sequences, 35% to 50% recorded once. Study-level points and caveats: Above-expected tissue-blood divergence occurred in all gliomas, most in low-grade ones. Only very few CDR3 sequences appeared in both tissue and blood.

V is TRBV27 and J is TRBJ2-6; TRBD2 matches 8 bases. The sample taken for sequencing was glioma tissue, nonneoplastic brain tissue, or PBMCs (not recorded which). The TCR originated in a human donor with low-grade glioma or glioblastoma, undergoing nonglioma brain surgery, or in good health (not recorded which). DNA of the CDR3: TGTGCCAGCAGTTTAAGGGCAGGCTACTCGCGGGGGGTTGGGGCCAACGTCCTGACTTTC. Translating it yields CASSLRAGYSRGVGANVLTF.